This T cell receptor beta chain was sequenced during a study of T cell repertoires in cytomegalovirus infection. The CDR3 contains 14 residues. V lost 4 bases to trimming and J lost 3 bases, with 12 bases between them. Germline-derived CDR1 and CDR2 are SEHNR and FQNEAQ (reference sequence). TCRdb fed the reads into MiXCR, producing one record per CDR3 protein. The table lists roughly 500,000 distinct CDR3 sequences, approximately 15% of them singletons. This clonotype was counted at least ten times. What it binds is not known. General observations from the study: There were HLA-C-restricted CMV-specific TCR beta clonotypes dominating the ex vivo response. Totalled public TCR beta family frequency picked out people who carried CMV plus the relevant HLA.

The origin of this receptor is a human donor in good health (CMV status not recorded). Some clones in this sample may be carry-over from other donors' samples. Sequencing was carried out using CD8+ T cells from PBMCs. This chain links TRBV7-9 with TRBJ2-5; a weak D match, TRBD2 (5 bases). The CDR3 reads CASSSTTGEETQYF. For the CDR3, the DNA is TGTGCCAGCAGCTCAACAACCGGGGAAGAGACCCAGTACTTC.